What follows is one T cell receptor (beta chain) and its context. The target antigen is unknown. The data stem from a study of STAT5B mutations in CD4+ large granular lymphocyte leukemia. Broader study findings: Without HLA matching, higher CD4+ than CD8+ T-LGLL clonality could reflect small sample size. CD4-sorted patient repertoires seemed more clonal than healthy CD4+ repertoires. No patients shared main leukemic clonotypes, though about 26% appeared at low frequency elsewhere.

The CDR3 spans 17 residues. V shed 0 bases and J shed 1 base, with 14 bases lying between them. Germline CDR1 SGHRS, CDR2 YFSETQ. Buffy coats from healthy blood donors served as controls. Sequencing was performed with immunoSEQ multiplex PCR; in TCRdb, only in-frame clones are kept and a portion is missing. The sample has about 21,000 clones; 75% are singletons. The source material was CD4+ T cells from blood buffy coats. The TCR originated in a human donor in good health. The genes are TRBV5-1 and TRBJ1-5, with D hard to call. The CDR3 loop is CASSLGLSDRSNQPQHF. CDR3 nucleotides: TGCGCCAGCAGCTTGGGATTGTCAGATAGGAGCAATCAGCCCCAGCATTTT.